The 3 T cell receptor beta chains below were found in one sample sequenced in a study of T-cell memory formation after mild COVID-19. TCRdb processed the 5' RACE reads anew with MiXCR; each CDR3 protein has one entry. Here the sample spans more than 250,000 distinct CDR3 sequences, approximately 16% being singletons. The specimen was PBMCs or a T cell subset sorted from them (not recorded which). The receptors shown here come from a man younger than 30 who had mild COVID-19 (a few samples of this study predate the infection). Cell type and time point are not known.

The chain joins TRBV29-1 to TRBJ2-2; D is unresolved. The CDR3 is 10 amino acids. Per germline, CDR1 SQVTM and CDR2 ANQGSEA. V shed 7 bases and J shed 7 bases, with 7 bases lying between them. CDR3 bases: TGCAGCGCTCGGCACGGGGAGCTGTTTTTT. Translating gives CSARHGELFF.

This clonotype was seen a few times. V and J are TRBV6-5 and TRBJ1-1; TRBD1 is a possible D gene (6 bases). The CDR3 covers 13 residues. Germline V gene sequence: CDR1 MNHEY, CDR2 SVGAGI. V shed 0 bases and J shed 5 bases, with 7 bases lying between them. CDR3 sequence: CASSYSQGTEAFF. The CDR3 DNA reads TGTGCCAGCAGTTACTCCCAGGGGACTGAAGCTTTCTTT.

This clonotype was seen repeatedly, ten times or more. The genes are TRBV12-3 or TRBV12-4 and TRBJ1-2, with D possibly TRBD1 on 6 matching bases. The V gene lost 5 bases and the J gene lost 5 bases, with 12 bases spanning the gap. This CDR3 has 13 amino acids. The CDR3 DNA reads as TGTGCCAGCAGTCCAGGGGCTGGGTATGGCTACACCTTC. Protein: CASSPGAGYGYTF.